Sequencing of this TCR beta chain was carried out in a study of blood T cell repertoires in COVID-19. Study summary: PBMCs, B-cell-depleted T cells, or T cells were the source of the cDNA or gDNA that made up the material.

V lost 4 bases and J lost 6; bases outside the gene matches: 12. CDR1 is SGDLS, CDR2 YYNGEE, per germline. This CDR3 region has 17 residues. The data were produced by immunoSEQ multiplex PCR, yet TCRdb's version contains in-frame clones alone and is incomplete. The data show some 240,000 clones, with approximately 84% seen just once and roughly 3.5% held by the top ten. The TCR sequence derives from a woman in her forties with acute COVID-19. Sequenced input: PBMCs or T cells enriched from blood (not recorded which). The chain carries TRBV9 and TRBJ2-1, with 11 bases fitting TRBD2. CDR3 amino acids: CASSSGLAGVTINEQFF. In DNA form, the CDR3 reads TGTGCCAGCAGCTCAGGACTAGCGGGTGTCACCATCAATGAGCAGTTCTTC.